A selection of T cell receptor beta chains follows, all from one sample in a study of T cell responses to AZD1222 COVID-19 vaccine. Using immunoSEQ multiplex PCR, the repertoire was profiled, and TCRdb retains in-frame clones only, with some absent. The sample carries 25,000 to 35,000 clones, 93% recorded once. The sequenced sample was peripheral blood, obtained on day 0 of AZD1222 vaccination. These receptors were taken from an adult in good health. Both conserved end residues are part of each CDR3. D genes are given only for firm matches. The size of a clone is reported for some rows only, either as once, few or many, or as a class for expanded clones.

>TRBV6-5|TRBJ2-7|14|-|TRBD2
TGTGCCAGCAGTTGGTCAGCGGGAGCCTGGGAGCAGTACTTC
CASSWSAGAWEQYF
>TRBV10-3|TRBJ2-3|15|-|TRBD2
TGTGCCATAGGGACTAGCGGGGCTAGCACAGATACGCAGTATTTT
CAIGTSGASTDTQYF
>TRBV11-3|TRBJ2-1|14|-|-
TGTGCCAGCAGCCCTCACCCGGGTTTGGCTGAGCAGTTCTTC
CASSPHPGLAEQFF
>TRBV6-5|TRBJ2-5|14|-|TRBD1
TGTGCCAGCAGTCGACAGGGGGCAGGAGAGACCCAGTACTTC
CASSRQGAGETQYF
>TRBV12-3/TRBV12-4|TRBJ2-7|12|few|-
TGTGCCAGCAGTTTTGACGGCTACGAGCAGTACTTC
CASSFDGYEQYF
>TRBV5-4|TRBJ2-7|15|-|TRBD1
TGTGCCAGCAGCTTGGCGGACAGGGGGTGGAACGAGCAGTACTTC
CASSLADRGWNEQYF
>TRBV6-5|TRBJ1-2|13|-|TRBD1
TGTGCCAGCAGGACAGGGATTTCGTATGGCTACACCTTC
CASRTGISYGYTF
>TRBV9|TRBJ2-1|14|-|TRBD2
TGTGCCAGCAGCGTAGCCCAAGGGAGGGATGAGCAGTTCTTC
CASSVAQGRDEQFF
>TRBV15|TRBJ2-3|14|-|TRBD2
TGTGCCACCAGCACCCGACTAGCGGTTGATACGCAGTATTTT
CATSTRLAVDTQYF
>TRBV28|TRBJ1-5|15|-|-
TGTGCCAGCAGATTCGGGGTTTGGGGCAATCAGCCCCAGCATTTT
CASRFGVWGNQPQHF
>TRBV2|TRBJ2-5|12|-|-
TGTGCCACTACAGGGTCGATGGAGACCCAGTACTTC
CATTGSMETQYF
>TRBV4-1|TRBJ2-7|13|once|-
TGCGCCAGCAGCGTGATGCAAACGGGCGAGCAGTACTTC
CASSVMQTGEQYF
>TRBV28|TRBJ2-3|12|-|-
TGTGCCAGTAACAAGGACGCGGATACGCAGTATTTT
CASNKDADTQYF
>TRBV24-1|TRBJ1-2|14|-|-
TGTGCCACCAGTGATTTCGATACCAACTATGGCTACACCTTC
CATSDFDTNYGYTF
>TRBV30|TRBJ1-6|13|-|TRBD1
TGTGCCGCACAGGGGGAGTATAATTCACCCCTCCACTTT
CAAQGEYNSPLHF
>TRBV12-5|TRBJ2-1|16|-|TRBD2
TGTGCTAGTGGTTTGGCCACCGGGACTACTTACAATGAGCAGTTCTTC
CASGLATGTTYNEQFF
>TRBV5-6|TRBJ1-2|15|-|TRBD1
TGTGCCAGCAGCTCCGGTGGGGGACAGGTTTATGGCTACACCTTC
CASSSGGGQVYGYTF
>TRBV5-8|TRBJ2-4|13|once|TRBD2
TGTGCCAGCAGCCCCTGGGGGGGAAACATTCAGTACTTC
CASSPWGGNIQYF
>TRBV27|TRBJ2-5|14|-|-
TGTGCCAGCAGTGCCCGAAGCGCCCAAGAGACCCAGTACTTC
CASSARSAQETQYF
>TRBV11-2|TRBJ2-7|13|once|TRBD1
TGTGCCAGCAGCCCTACAGGGGTCTACGAGCAGTACTTC
CASSPTGVYEQYF